The 19 T cell receptor beta chains below all came from one sample that was sequenced in a study of blood T cell repertoires in COVID-19. TCRdb keeps only in-frame clones here, not all; method: immunoSEQ multiplex PCR. The sample yields hundreds of thousands of clones, roughly nine tenths seen once. The sequencing input was peripheral blood. The source is a man aged 18 to 30 with COVID-19, enrolled during active disease.

This chain uses TRBV6-1 with TRBJ1-6; D not resolved. The germline V and J ends were trimmed by 0 bases and 13 bases, with 10 bases remaining between them. This CDR3 has 13 amino acids. Looked up from germline, CDR1 is MNHNS and CDR2 is SASEGT. The CDR3 spells CASSEAGLLPLHF. The CDR3 DNA sequence: TGTGCCAGCAGTGAAGCAGGACTTCTTCCCCTCCACTTT.

The chain carries TRBV3-1 (or the pseudogene TRBV3-2) and TRBJ2-1; 7 bases align to TRBD2. V trimming: 4 bases; J trimming: 4 bases; junction bases outside the gene matches: 7. This CDR3 contains 15 residues. CDR1 LGHDT and CDR2 YNNKEL come from the germline V gene (reference sequence). CDR3 sequence: CASSPIRGGYNEQFF. CDR3 sequence (DNA): TGTGCCAGCAGCCCAATTCGCGGGGGATACAATGAGCAGTTCTTC.

On this clone itself: This same CDR3 is encoded by further DNA sequences in the sample. This chain connects TRBV5-1 to TRBJ1-2; tentative D call: TRBD1 (6 bases). Germline-derived CDR1 and CDR2 are SGHRS and YFSETQ. The CDR3 runs to 13 residues. Deletions cut 3 bases from V and 2 bases from J, with 8 bases between. CDR3 sequence (DNA): TGCGCCAGCAGCTCAACAGGGAACTATGGCTACACCTTC. Encoded protein: CASSSTGNYGYTF.

The J gene is TRBJ1-5, the V gene TRBV19, with D unresolved. The CDR3 sequence is 15 residues long. The germline V and J ends were trimmed by 3 bases and 2 bases, with 11 bases remaining between them. Germline V CDR1 and CDR2: LNHDA, SQIVND (reference sequence). Here the CDR3 reads CASSIMRRGNQPQHF. DNA for the CDR3: TGTGCCAGTAGTATCATGAGACGGGGCAATCAGCCCCAGCATTTT.

The CDR3 loop is CASRVSGEASYNEQFF. In nucleotides, the CDR3 is TGTGCCAGCAGAGTTAGCGGGGAGGCTTCCTACAATGAGCAGTTCTTC. The V gene is TRBV5-5, the J gene TRBJ2-1, with 8 bases aligning to TRBD2. The CDR3 is 16 residues long. V lost 5 bases, J lost 1 base, and 8 bases stayed unmatched. The germline V gene has CDR1 SGHKS and CDR2 YYEKEE (reference sequence).

The chain combines TRBV7-8 with TRBJ2-5, with TRBD2 identical over 12 bases. This CDR3 region has 18 residues. Unmatched junction bases numbered 12, after V lost 2 bases and J lost 5 bases. In germline, CDR1 is SGHVS, CDR2 FQNEAQ. CDR3 protein: CASSLSSGGVTPWETQYF. For the CDR3, the DNA is TGTGCCAGCAGCTTATCTAGCGGGGGGGTCACGCCCTGGGAGACCCAGTACTTC.

The chain couples TRBV15 to TRBJ2-1; TRBD1 aligns across 8 bases. The CDR3 is 13 residues long. Trimming at V came to 8 bases and at J to 9 bases, leaving 9 bases not matched to a gene. Germline V lookup: CDR1 LNHNV, CDR2 YYDKDF (reference sequence). As DNA, the CDR3 is TGTGCCACCGGTACCCAGGGGGCTGGTGAGCAGTTCTTC. It translates to CATGTQGAGEQFF.

In DNA, the CDR3 is TGTGCCAGCAGTCAAAACCGCGGGAACACCGGGGAGCTGTTTTTT. This gives the protein CASSQNRGNTGELFF. The chain combines TRBV6-2 or TRBV6-3 with TRBJ2-2, with no clear D. Germline V gene sequence: CDR1 MNHEY, CDR2 SVGEGT. The CDR3 runs 15 residues. The germline V and J ends were trimmed by 5 bases and 1 base, with 11 bases remaining between them.

This sequence joins TRBV13 and TRBJ2-3, with 12 bases fitting TRBD2. The J segment lost 5 bases and the V segment lost 0 bases, leaving 6 bases of the junction unmatched. The CDR3 is 17 amino acids. Germline V gene sequence: CDR1 PRHDT, CDR2 FYEKMQ (reference sequence). The CDR3 DNA reads as TGTGCCAGCAGCTTAGGTCCTAGCGGGGGGGCCAAAGATACGCAGTATTTT. Amino acids: CASSLGPSGGAKDTQYF.

This chain links TRBV19 with TRBJ2-7; 7 nucleotides match TRBD2. CDR1 and CDR2 (germline): LNHDA, SQIVND (reference sequence). This CDR3 region has 15 residues. V shed 2 bases and J 1 base; nucleotides not matched to a gene: 5. Written as DNA, the CDR3 is TGTGCCAGTAGTATACTGGGGGGGACTTCCTACGAGCAGTACTTC. It yields the protein CASSILGGTSYEQYF. Filled out from reference TRBV19 and TRBJ2-7, the complete variable domain reads DGGITQSPKYLFRKEGQNVTLSCEQNLNHDAMYWYRQDPGQGLRLIYYSQIVNDFQKGDIAEGYSVSREKKESFPLTVTSAQKNPTAFYLCASSILGGTSYEQYFGPGTRLTVT.

The chain combines TRBV6-6 with TRBJ2-3, with 8 bases identical to TRBD2. This CDR3 spans 13 amino acids. V gave up 6 bases and J gave up 5 bases; unmatched junction bases: 4. Germline V gives CDR1 MNHNY, CDR2 SVGAGI (reference sequence). In DNA, the CDR3 is TGTGCCAGCAGGTCCGGGACTAGAGATACGCAGTATTTT. This sequence encodes CASRSGTRDTQYF.

This clone was picked up one time. This chain joins TRBV5-1 and TRBJ2-1; possibly TRBD1 for D (6 bases). Per the germline V gene, CDR1 is SGHRS and CDR2 is YFSETQ. V lost 3 bases to trimming and J lost 8 bases, with 18 bases between them. The CDR3 contains 15 residues. CDR3 bases: TGCGCCAGCAGCTCTTCAGGGGCCTGGGGCGATGAGCAGTTCTTC. Residues: CASSSSGAWGDEQFF.

The CDR3 DNA sequence: TGTGCCAGCAGCCCGGCAGATACGCAGTATTTT. Amino acid sequence: CASSPADTQYF. The chain carries TRBV3-1 (or the pseudogene TRBV3-2) and TRBJ2-3; D unclear. V lost 4 bases and J lost 4, with 3 bases in between. Germline V gene sequence: CDR1 LGHDT, CDR2 YNNKEL (reference sequence). The CDR3 spans 11 residues.

The rearrangement joins TRBV19 to TRBJ1-1, with unresolved D. The ends were cut back, 7 bases at V and 3 bases at J, with 12 bases in the middle. This CDR3 has 13 amino acids. In germline, CDR1 is LNHDA, CDR2 SQIVND (reference sequence). The CDR3 protein is CASMKRLDTEAFF. The CDR3 bases are TGTGCCAGTATGAAGAGGTTGGACACTGAAGCTTTCTTT.

Here the CDR3 reads CASSYAGLSVTEAFF. Written as DNA, the CDR3 is TGTGCCAGCAGTTACGCGGGACTTTCGGTCACTGAAGCTTTCTTT. This chain connects TRBV6-5 to TRBJ1-1, with a weak D call TRBD1 (5 bases). In germline, CDR1 is MNHEY, CDR2 SVGAGI. CDR3 length: 15 residues. Deletions cut 2 bases from V and 4 bases from J, with 14 bases between.

The CDR3 DNA sequence: TGTGCCAGCCTACAGGGGGAAAACAATGAGCAGTTCTTC. Its translation is CASLQGENNEQFF. This chain links TRBV7-8 with TRBJ2-1, with 8 bases fitting TRBD1. CDR1 and CDR2 (germline): SGHVS, FQNEAQ. With 8 bases clipped from V and 5 bases from J, the junction kept 5 bases outside the gene matches. The CDR3 covers 13 residues.

This clone occurred a few times. This sample also contains other DNA sequences that code for the same CDR3. The chain links TRBV7-9 to TRBJ1-1; no definite D call. V lost 0 bases to trimming and J lost 0 bases, with 2 bases between them. This CDR3 is built from 13 residues. Germline V gene sequence: CDR1 SEHNR, CDR2 FQNEAQ (reference sequence). The CDR3 region is CASSLALNTEAFF. The CDR3 DNA reads TGTGCCAGCAGCTTAGCCTTGAACACTGAAGCTTTCTTT.

The chain combines TRBV6-5 with TRBJ1-2; D gene uncertain. This CDR3 is built from 11 residues. From germline, CDR1 is MNHEY and CDR2 SVGAGI. The V end was cut by 8 bases, the J end by 4 bases, with 8 bases between. CDR3 sequence (DNA): TGTGCCAGCGAACAGCTCTATGGCTACACCTTC. As protein: CASEQLYGYTF.

This clone showed up just a few times. The same CDR3 also results from other DNA sequences found in this sample. The chain links TRBV7-2 to TRBJ1-2; D remains unclear. The CDR3 runs 13 residues. Trimming cost V 1 base and J 8 bases, with 11 bases left between them. Germline values: CDR1 SGHTA, CDR2 FQGNSA. The CDR3 DNA sequence: TGTGCCAGCAGCTTAGTGGGTGGGAGGGGCTACACCTTC. Translation: CASSLVGGRGYTF. The full variable domain, completed using reference TRBV7-2 and TRBJ1-2, is GAGVSQSPSNKVTEKGKDVELRCDPISGHTALYWYRQSLGQGLEFLIYFQGNSAPDKSGLPSDRFSAERTGGSVSTLTIQRTQQEDSAVYLCASSLVGGRGYTFGSGTRLTVV.